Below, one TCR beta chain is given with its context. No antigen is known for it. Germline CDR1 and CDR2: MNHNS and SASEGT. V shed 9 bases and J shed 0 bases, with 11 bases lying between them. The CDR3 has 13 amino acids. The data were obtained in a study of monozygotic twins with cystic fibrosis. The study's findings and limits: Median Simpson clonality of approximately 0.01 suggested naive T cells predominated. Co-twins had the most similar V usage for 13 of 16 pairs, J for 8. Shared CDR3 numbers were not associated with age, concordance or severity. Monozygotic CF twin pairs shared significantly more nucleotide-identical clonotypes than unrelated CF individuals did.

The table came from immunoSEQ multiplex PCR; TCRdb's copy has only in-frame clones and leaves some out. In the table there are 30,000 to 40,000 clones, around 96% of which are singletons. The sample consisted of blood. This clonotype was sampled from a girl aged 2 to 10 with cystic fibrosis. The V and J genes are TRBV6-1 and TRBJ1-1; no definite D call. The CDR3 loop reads CASLTVMNTEAFF. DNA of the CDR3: TGTGCCAGTCTTACGGTGATGAACACTGAAGCTTTCTTT.